This T cell receptor beta chain stems from a study of CD8+ T cells in alopecia areata. Overall study: Treated patients were dosed with oral tofacitinib, taking 5 to 10 mg twice daily. Tofacitinib treatment spanned 6 to 18 months, with 6 months off drug afterward.

The authors extracted RNA and reverse transcribed it into cDNA as the sequencing template. Some clones are missing from TCRdb's copy, which holds only in-frame ones; the method was immunoSEQ multiplex PCR. The sample contains about 69,000 clones, approximately 60% of which appear only once. This clone occurred a few times. Germline CDR1 reads SGHDT; CDR2 reads YYEEEE. The length of the CDR3 is 14 residues. V shed 2 bases and J shed 8 bases, with 16 bases lying between them. The chain has TRBV5-6 and TRBJ1-2, with TRBD1 as a possible D gene (6 bases). The sequence derives from a human donor with alopecia areata. Here the sequenced sample was CD8+ T cells sorted from blood, taken at week 0. As DNA, the CDR3 is TGTGCCAGCAGCTTCTATGCAGGGGCAGACGGCTACACCTTC. Protein product: CASSFYAGADGYTF.